A single T cell receptor beta chain is shown here with its context. Its antigen is undetermined. This sample was included in a study of blood T cells in healthy people across ages. Investigators took ten milliliters of peripheral blood from every donor. PBMCs were isolated at a quantity of at least 6.5 million per sample. Study-wide results and limits: Conclusively comparing naive with antigen-experienced cells was impossible with unsorted PBMCs.

This CDR3 is built from 15 residues. The germline CDR1 and CDR2 sequences are MDHEN and SYDVKM. V lost 6 bases and J 0 bases, leaving 15 bases between the germline ends. Primed by a sample-barcoded 5' primer and a J-beta primer mix, a second PCR proceeded for 7 to 11 cycles. TCRdb recomputed calls from the 5' RACE reads with MiXCR, one row per CDR3 protein. The repertoire holds nearly 1 million distinct CDR3 sequences, with about 53% as singletons. The clonotype was recovered from a woman aged 55-75 years in good health. Sequencing used blood. The chain links TRBV28 to TRBJ2-7; D is uncertain. As DNA, the CDR3 is TGTGCCAGCAGATACGGTCACCTGGGCTCCTACGAGCAGTACTTC. Translating gives CASRYGHLGSYEQYF.